This T cell receptor beta chain was recorded in a study of shared clonotypes between healthy human individuals. Broader study findings: Naive CD4 clonotypes overlapped across a handful of donors at roughly 5%.

In the naive CD8 group, cells lacked CD45RO and were positively selected for CCR7, so terminally differentiated effector memory CD45RA+ cells were left out. Per germline, CDR1 GTSNPN and CDR2 SVGIG (reference sequence). V lost 0 bases to trimming and J lost 4 bases, with 11 bases between them. CDR3 size: 14 residues. For this clone: Its antigen is unidentified.

Clones were read by immunoSEQ multiplex PCR, and TCRdb kept only the in-frame ones, dropping some. The sample holds roughly 570,000 clones; roughly 98% are singletons and the top ten take 0.25% to 0.35%. The rearrangement joins TRBV30 to TRBJ2-3, with D unresolved. This sequence originates from a man aged 30-40 years in good health. The specimen was naive CD8+ T cells sorted from blood. CDR3 loop: CAWSVGSWSDTQYF. As DNA, the CDR3 is TGTGCCTGGAGTGTTGGCAGCTGGTCAGATACGCAGTATTTT.